This T cell receptor (beta chain) was documented in a study of siplizumab effects on memory and regulatory T cells. CDR3 length: 13 residues. V lost 5 bases and J 0 bases, leaving 7 bases between the germline ends. In germline, CDR1 is LNHDA, CDR2 SQIVND (reference sequence). The repertoire was sequenced with immunoSEQ multiplex PCR; TCRdb's copy has only in-frame clones and lacks some. In the table there are 70,000 to 100,000 clones, approximately 93% of which are singletons. The sequence derives from a human donor in good health. The J gene is TRBJ1-1, the V gene TRBV19; no reliable D call. Input material: CD8+ T cells sorted from blood. This CDR3 is CASSAAMNTEAFF. The DNA for the CDR3 is TGTGCCAGTAGTGCCGCGATGAACACTGAAGCTTTCTTT.